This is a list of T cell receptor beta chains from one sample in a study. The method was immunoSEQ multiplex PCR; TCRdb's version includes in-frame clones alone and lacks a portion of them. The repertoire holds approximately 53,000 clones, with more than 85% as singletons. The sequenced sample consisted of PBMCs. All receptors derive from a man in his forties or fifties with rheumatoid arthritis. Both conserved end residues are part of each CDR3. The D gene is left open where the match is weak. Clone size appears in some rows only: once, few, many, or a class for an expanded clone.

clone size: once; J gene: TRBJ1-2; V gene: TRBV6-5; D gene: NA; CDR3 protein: CASSQTLAYGYTF; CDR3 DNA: TGTGCCAGCAGCCAAACATTGGCCTATGGCTACACCTTC
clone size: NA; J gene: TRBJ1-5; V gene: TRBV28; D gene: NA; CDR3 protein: CASSLFPVRTEYPHQPQHF; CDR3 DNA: TGTGCCAGCAGTTTATTCCCGGTACGGACAGAGTATCCTCATCAGCCCCAGCATTTT
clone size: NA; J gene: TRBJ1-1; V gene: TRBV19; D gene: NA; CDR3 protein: CARPQGEGRAEAFF; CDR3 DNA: TGTGCCAGGCCCCAAGGGGAGGGAAGGGCTGAAGCTTTCTTT
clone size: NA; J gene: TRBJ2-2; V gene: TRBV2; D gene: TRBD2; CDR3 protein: CASSELAGGLDTGELFF; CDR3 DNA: TGTGCCAGCAGTGAACTAGCGGGAGGGCTGGACACCGGGGAGCTGTTTTTT
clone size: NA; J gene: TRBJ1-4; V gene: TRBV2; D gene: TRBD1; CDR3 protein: CASSYDREDEKLFF; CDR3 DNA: TGTGCCAGCAGCTATGACAGGGAGGACGAAAAACTGTTTTTT
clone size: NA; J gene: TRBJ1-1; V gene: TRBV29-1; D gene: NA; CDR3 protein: CSVGQTNTEAFF; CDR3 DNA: TGCAGCGTTGGTCAGACGAACACTGAAGCTTTCTTT
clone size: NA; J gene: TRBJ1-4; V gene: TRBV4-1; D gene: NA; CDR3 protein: CASSQGGDEKLFF; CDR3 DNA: TGCGCCAGCAGCCAGGGGGGGGATGAAAAACTGTTTTTT
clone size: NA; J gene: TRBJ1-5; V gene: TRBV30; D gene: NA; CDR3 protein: CASSNRNNQPQHF; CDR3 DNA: TGTGCCTCTAGCAACAGGAACAATCAGCCCCAGCATTTT
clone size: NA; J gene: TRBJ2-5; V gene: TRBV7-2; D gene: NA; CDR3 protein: CASSFRTPQETQYF; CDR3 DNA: TGTGCCAGCAGCTTTAGGACGCCTCAAGAGACCCAGTACTTC
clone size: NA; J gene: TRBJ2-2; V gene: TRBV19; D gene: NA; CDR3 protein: CASQEGANTGELFF; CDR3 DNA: TGTGCCAGCCAGGAGGGGGCGAACACCGGGGAGCTGTTTTTT
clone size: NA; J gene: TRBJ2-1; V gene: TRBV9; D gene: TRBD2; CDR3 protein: CASSVGPHSGKTYNEQFF; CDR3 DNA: TGTGCCAGCAGCGTAGGCCCCCATAGCGGGAAAACCTACAATGAGCAGTTCTTC
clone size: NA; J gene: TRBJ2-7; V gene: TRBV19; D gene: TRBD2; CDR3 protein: CASSRGTSGSYEQYF; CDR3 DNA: TGTGCCAGTAGTAGGGGGACTAGCGGGAGCTACGAGCAGTACTTC
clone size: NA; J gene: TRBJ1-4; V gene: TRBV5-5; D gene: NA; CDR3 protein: CASRPDTSTNEKLFF; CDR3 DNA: TGTGCCAGCAGACCCGACACATCAACTAATGAAAAACTGTTTTTT
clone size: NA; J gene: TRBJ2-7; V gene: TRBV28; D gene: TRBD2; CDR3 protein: CASSVIAGGPGEQYF; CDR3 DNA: TGTGCCAGCAGCGTAATAGCGGGAGGGCCCGGCGAGCAGTACTTC
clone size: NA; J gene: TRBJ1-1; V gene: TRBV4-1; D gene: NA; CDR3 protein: CASSQVGGSRATEAFF; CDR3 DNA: TGCGCCAGCAGCCAAGTTGGCGGCAGCAGAGCCACTGAAGCTTTCTTT
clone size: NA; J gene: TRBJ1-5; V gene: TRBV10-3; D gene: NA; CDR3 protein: CAINPGLDQPQHF; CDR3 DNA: TGTGCCATCAACCCAGGGCTTGATCAGCCCCAGCATTTT
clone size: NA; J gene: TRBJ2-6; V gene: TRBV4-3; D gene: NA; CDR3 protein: CASSQALTLVSSGANVLTF; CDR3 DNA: TGCGCCAGCAGCCAAGCCCTCACACTGGTGTCCTCTGGGGCCAACGTCCTGACTTTC